Presented here are 24 T cell receptor beta chains from one specimen sequenced in a study of blood T cell repertoires in COVID-19. TCRdb's copy holds only in-frame clones and misses some; the assay was immunoSEQ multiplex PCR. Here the sample spans some 190,000 clones, less than 85% being singletons. The sample was peripheral blood. These receptors were taken from a woman between 50 and 59 years old with acute or convalescent COVID-19.

V usage is TRBV7-9 and J usage is TRBJ1-5; D is unresolved. Trimming took off 4 bases at V and 11 bases at J, with 18 bases between the two ends. The length of the CDR3 is 14 residues. Looked up from germline, CDR1 is SEHNR and CDR2 is FQNEAQ (reference sequence). The CDR3 loop reads CASSSAPAGMAQHF. In nucleotides, the CDR3 is TGTGCCAGCAGCTCCGCCCCAGCGGGTATGGCCCAGCATTTT. Full variable domain (remainder filled in from reference TRBV7-9 and TRBJ1-5): DTGVSQNPRHKITKRGQNVTFRCDPISEHNRLYWYRQTLGQGPEFLTYFQNEAQLEKSRLLSDRFSAERPKGSFSTLEIQRTEQGDSAMYLCASSSAPAGMAQHFGDGTRLSIL.

This clone was detected only once. The chain links TRBV19 to TRBJ2-1; D possibly corresponds to TRBD2 (6 bases). The germline V gene has CDR1 LNHDA and CDR2 SQIVND (reference sequence). Trimming took off 10 bases at V and 0 bases at J, with 10 bases between the two ends. The CDR3 totals 13 residues. The CDR3 sequence: CATGTYSYNEQFF. Written as DNA, the CDR3 is TGTGCCACAGGGACTTACTCCTACAATGAGCAGTTCTTC.

The V call is TRBV7-2, the J call TRBJ2-3; D may be TRBD1 (6 bases). CDR1 is SGHTA, CDR2 FQGNSA, per germline. This CDR3 is 15 amino acids long. Trimming shortened V by 6 bases and J by 2 bases, and 15 bases separated the two germline ends. The CDR3 region has the DNA TGTGCCAGCAGGGTGGGGGACATGTCCACAGATACGCAGTATTTT. It encodes CASRVGDMSTDTQYF.

This clone showed up just a few times. This chain joins TRBV10-3 and TRBJ1-2; 8 bases match TRBD1. Trimming cost V 6 bases and J 2 bases; bases outside gene matches: 8. The CDR3 totals 15 residues. The germline CDR1 and CDR2 sequences are ENHRY and SYGVKD. The CDR3 loop reads CAIRDLTGANYGYTF. The CDR3 bases are TGTGCCATCAGGGACCTGACAGGGGCAAACTATGGCTACACCTTC.

This sequence joins TRBV28 and TRBJ1-2; TRBD1 agrees at 11 bases. Looked up from germline, CDR1 is MDHEN and CDR2 is SYDVKM. The CDR3 totals 15 residues. V gave up 6 bases and J gave up 6 bases; unmatched junction bases: 9. The CDR3 nucleotides are TGTGCCAGCAGCTACCTCCGGACAGGGGGCGATGGCTACACCTTC. It yields the protein CASSYLRTGGDGYTF.

This rearrangement joins TRBV11-2 to TRBJ1-6; possible D gene TRBD1, 6 bases. With 3 bases removed from V and 9 bases from J, the gap between germline ends came to 12 bases. CDR3 length equals 14 residues. Looked up from germline, CDR1 is SGHAT and CDR2 is FQNNGV. This CDR3 is CASSLQQGFSPLHF. CDR3 nucleotide sequence: TGTGCCAGCAGCTTGCAACAGGGATTTTCACCCCTCCACTTT.

This clone has only one observation. The chain couples TRBV2 to TRBJ1-4; D remains unclear. Per germline, CDR1 SNHLY and CDR2 FYNNEI. The CDR3 length is 15 residues. Trimming shortened V by 6 bases and J by 0 bases, and 11 bases separated the two germline ends. CDR3: CASRPFTATNEKLFF. For the CDR3, the DNA is TGTGCCAGCAGACCTTTTACTGCAACTAATGAAAAACTGTTTTTT.

This chain joins TRBV5-1 and TRBJ2-6; 8 bases agree with TRBD1. The CDR3 has 19 residues. Germline lookup yields CDR1 SGHRS and CDR2 YFSETQ. V lost 4 bases and J lost 4; bases outside the gene matches: 16. The CDR3 nucleotides read TGCGCCAGCAGCGAATCCTTGGGCACAGGGGGTGAAGGGGCCAACGTCCTGACTTTC. Translation gives CASSESLGTGGEGANVLTF.

The rearrangement links TRBV2 to TRBJ1-5, with TRBD1 identical over 7 bases. Germline CDR1 is SNHLY and CDR2 is FYNNEI. Trimming took 6 bases from V and 3 from J; bases not matched to a gene: 8. The CDR3 length is 15 residues. The CDR3 DNA reads TGTGCCAGCAGAAACAGGGACAGCCCCAATCAGCCCCAGCATTTT. Its protein is CASRNRDSPNQPQHF.

A note on this clone: Other DNA variants within this sample encode the same CDR3. The chain combines TRBV27 with TRBJ2-7; D is possibly TRBD1 (6 bases). With 2 bases removed from V and 1 base from J, the gap between germline ends came to 9 bases. Germline values: CDR1 MNHEY, CDR2 SMNVEV (reference sequence). The CDR3 totals 14 residues. The CDR3 sequence is CASSLGQGSYEQYF. The CDR3 DNA is TGTGCCAGCAGTTTAGGGCAGGGGTCCTACGAGCAGTACTTC.

The chain employs TRBV6-5 and TRBJ1-6; D is ambiguous. There are 15 residues in the CDR3. The germline V and J ends were trimmed by 4 bases and 6 bases, with 13 bases remaining between them. In germline, CDR1 is MNHEY, CDR2 SVGAGI. The CDR3 nucleotides are TGTGCCAGCAGTTTTTCTGGACGGGGTAATTCACCCCTCCACTTT. Its protein is CASSFSGRGNSPLHF.

This chain joins TRBV6-5 and TRBJ2-7, with D tentatively TRBD1 (5 bases). V shed 4 bases and J shed 1 base, with 14 bases lying between them. CDR1 MNHEY and CDR2 SVGAGI come from the germline V gene. The CDR3 covers 15 residues. The CDR3 sequence is CASSSAHQGSYEQYF. The CDR3, as DNA: TGTGCCAGCAGTTCCGCACACCAGGGTTCCTACGAGCAGTACTTC.

The genes are TRBV19 and TRBJ1-1, with D possibly TRBD1 on 5 matching bases. The length of the CDR3 is 14 residues. Germline V gene sequence: CDR1 LNHDA, CDR2 SQIVND (reference sequence). Trimming took 6 bases from V and 6 from J, leaving 17 bases between them. As DNA, the CDR3 is TGTGCCAGTAGCCTAGGATGGGGGGAAGCTGAAGCTTTCTTT. As protein: CASSLGWGEAEAFF. Looking up the rest from reference TRBV19 and TRBJ1-1 gives the full variable domain: DGGITQSPKYLFRKEGQNVTLSCEQNLNHDAMYWYRQDPGQGLRLIYYSQIVNDFQKGDIAEGYSVSREKKESFPLTVTSAQKNPTAFYLCASSLGWGEAEAFFGQGTRLTVV.

This clone was observed a few times. This sequence joins TRBV12-3 or TRBV12-4 and TRBJ1-1; weak D call: TRBD1 (5 bases). The CDR3 runs to 13 residues. The V end lost 10 bases, the J end lost 5 bases, and 17 bases lay between the germline ends. The CDR3 nucleotides are TGTGCCACCCATAGGGACGGAGGGACTGAAGCTTTCTTT. It encodes CATHRDGGTEAFF.

This chain connects TRBV5-1 to TRBJ1-6; D unresolved. There are 15 residues in the CDR3. Trimming took 1 base from V and 5 from J, leaving 10 bases between them. Germline CDR1 and CDR2: SGHRS and YFSETQ. For the CDR3, the DNA is TGCGCCAGCAGCTTGCTGGCCGAGGATAATTCACCCCTCCACTTT. Its protein is CASSLLAEDNSPLHF.

V usage is TRBV5-6 and J usage is TRBJ1-2, with 9 bases identical to TRBD1. Germline CDR1 reads SGHDT; CDR2 reads YYEEEE. This CDR3 region has 15 residues. J lost 2 bases, V lost 0 bases, and 2 bases had no gene match. The CDR3 region is CASSLGDRANYGYTF. CDR3 DNA: TGTGCCAGCAGCTTGGGGGACAGGGCCAACTATGGCTACACCTTC.

The chain has TRBV5-1 and TRBJ2-5; D is possibly TRBD1 (6 bases). The V gene lost 2 bases and the J gene lost 1 base, with 9 bases spanning the gap. This CDR3 is 14 amino acids long. Per the germline V gene, CDR1 is SGHRS and CDR2 is YFSETQ. The chain's CDR3 is CASSFQGSQETQYF. The CDR3 nucleotides are TGCGCCAGCAGCTTTCAGGGGTCCCAAGAGACCCAGTACTTC.

The chain has TRBV19 and TRBJ1-6; 7 positions match TRBD1. V lost 1 base to trimming and J lost 7 bases; unmatched junction nucleotides: 4. The CDR3 spans 15 residues. Germline CDR1 and CDR2: LNHDA and SQIVND (reference sequence). The CDR3 loop reads CASSIGQGYNSPLHF. CDR3 sequence (DNA): TGTGCCAGTAGTATAGGACAGGGTTACAATTCACCCCTCCACTTT.

The chain employs TRBV7-7 and TRBJ2-5; 8 nucleotides line up with TRBD2. V shed 5 bases and J 4 bases; nucleotides not matched to a gene: 6. CDR1 is SSHAT, CDR2 FNYEAQ, per germline (reference sequence). CDR3 length equals 14 residues. The CDR3 protein is CASSPAGVGETQYF. The CDR3, as DNA: TGTGCCAGCAGCCCAGCGGGAGTAGGAGAGACCCAGTACTTC.

The genes are TRBV5-4 and TRBJ2-7; TRBD2 aligns across 15 bases. With V trimmed by 3 bases and J by 4 bases, 14 bases remained unmatched. Germline loops: CDR1 SGHNT, CDR2 YYREEE (reference sequence). The CDR3 consists of 19 residues. The CDR3: CASSSDAAGLAGGPYEQYF. The DNA of the CDR3 is TGTGCCAGCAGCTCAGACGCGGCAGGACTAGCGGGAGGGCCGTACGAGCAGTACTTC.

The J gene is TRBJ2-5, the V gene TRBV15; 10 nucleotides line up with TRBD2. CDR3 length equals 20 residues. The germline V gene encodes CDR1 LNHNV and CDR2 YYDKDF (reference sequence). V dropped 1 base and J dropped 0; count of bases not matched to a gene: 14. CDR3 region: CATSRAAGLARGGNQETQYF. Written as DNA, the CDR3 is TGTGCCACCAGCAGAGCGGCGGGACTAGCGCGGGGTGGGAACCAAGAGACCCAGTACTTC.

The rearrangement uses TRBV15 and TRBJ1-2, with 9 bases aligning to TRBD1. Germline V CDR1 and CDR2: LNHNV, YYDKDF (reference sequence). The ends lost 6 bases at V and 6 bases at J; junction bases unmatched: 8. CDR3 length: 14 amino acids. CDR3 nucleotides: TGTGCCACCAGGAGGGGACAGGGCGATGATGGCTACACCTTC. This translates into CATRRGQGDDGYTF.

V gene TRBV27 combines with J gene TRBJ2-1; the match to TRBD2 covers 10 bases. Germline V gene data show CDR1 as MNHEY and CDR2 as SMNVEV (reference sequence). Trimming took 5 bases from V and 10 from J; bases not matched to a gene: 2. The CDR3 is 12 residues long. This CDR3 is CASSPSGSEQFF. The CDR3 DNA follows: TGTGCCAGCAGTCCTAGCGGGAGCGAGCAGTTCTTC.

This chain joins TRBV7-9 and TRBJ2-7; D gene uncertain. Germline assignment: CDR1 SEHNR and CDR2 FQNEAQ (reference sequence). The germline V and J ends were trimmed by 1 base and 4 bases, with 5 bases remaining between them. The length of the CDR3 is 12 residues. The CDR3: CASSLDLYEQYF. DNA of the CDR3: TGTGCCAGCAGCTTAGATTTATACGAGCAGTACTTC.